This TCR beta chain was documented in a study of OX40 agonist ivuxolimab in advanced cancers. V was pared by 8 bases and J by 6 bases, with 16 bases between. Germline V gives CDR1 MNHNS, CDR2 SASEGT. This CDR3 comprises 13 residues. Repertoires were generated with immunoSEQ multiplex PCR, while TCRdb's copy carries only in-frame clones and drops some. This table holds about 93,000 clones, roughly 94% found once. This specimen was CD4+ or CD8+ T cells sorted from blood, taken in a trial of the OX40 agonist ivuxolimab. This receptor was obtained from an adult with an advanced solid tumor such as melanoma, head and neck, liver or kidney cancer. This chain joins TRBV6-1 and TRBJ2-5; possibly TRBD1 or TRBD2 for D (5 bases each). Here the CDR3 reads CASQGDREKTQYF. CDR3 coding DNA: TGTGCCAGCCAGGGAGATAGGGAAAAGACCCAGTACTTC.